This section outlines one TCR beta chain sequence together with its context. The antigen it recognizes is unknown. One junction end does not reproduce the germline sequence, and a read error may be involved. This sample was taken from a study of beta chain features in type 1 diabetes (dated by TCRdb to about 2018). In terms of the full investigation: Patients and healthy donors did not differ in mean age, gender distribution, total cell number or subset yield. Across all samples, around 99 million sorted cells were examined, and cell number per subset correlated strongly with RNA yield. The study compared TCRB repertoires of sorted circulating CD4+ T cell subsets between recently diagnosed type 1 diabetes patients and matched healthy donors. Naive and central memory subsets were obtained from all 30 or so donors, but regulatory and stem cell-like memory subsets were isolated from only 8 patients and roughly eight healthy donors.

All of the isolated RNA was reverse transcribed with the High Capacity cDNA Reverse Transcription Kit, so expressed TCRB transcripts were sequenced. Deep immunoSEQ sequencing was performed on naive, central memory and regulatory T cell samples, with an average of around 3.5 million total reads per sample. Sorted cells were lysed in RLT buffer and RNA was extracted with DNase-treated RNeasy Micro or Mini kits, depending on cell number. To prevent cross-contamination, each cell subset was processed individually, whereas patient and healthy donor samples were processed jointly. Using the immunoSEQ multiplex PCR, TCRB sequences were amplified from cDNA into 87-bp fragments spanning the CDR3 region. Sequencing of the amplicons was done on the Illumina HiSeq platform. The study's processing was this. PCR bias was corrected computationally using synthetic template baselines, and reads within Hamming distance 2 were collapsed, with unmergeable singletons discarded. Reads were aligned against IMGT to assign V, D and J genes, CDR3 length and insertions or deletions at six rearrangement sites. Clonotype counts were normalized to sorted cell number within each subset before computing true diversity and Gini coefficients with the tcR R package. The overlap coefficient, calculated on TCRB nucleotide sequences, was used to measure repertoire sharing. As a proxy for the pre-selection repertoire, out-of-frame TCRB sequences from naive cells were analyzed. Drawn from immuneACCESS, this table holds only the in-frame rearrangements with V and J called that TCRdb kept. Clones are partly lost; checked studies trace under half to an unresolved V gene and leave the rest unexplained. V and J calls and clone size come straight from that table; D and trimming were deduced from the DNA. Across this sample there are a few hundred thousand clones, with 15% seen only once. The ten largest clonotypes hold less than 0.02% of the sample.

The germline V gene gives CDR1 as SGHTA and CDR2 as FQGNSA. The CDR3 covers 11 residues, taking in both the cysteine and the phenylalanine. Solely the CDR3 DNA is kept, with 33 bases framed from the first base. Paper-wide results and their limitations: HLA sub-analyses involved small numbers of individuals, so any influence of HLA type on TCRB rearrangement remained unresolved. Sequencing cDNA rather than genomic DNA could over-represent highly expressing activated cells, although activation and CD3 levels did not differ between groups. Patients with type 1 diabetes made fewer insertions and deleted more nucleotides at VDJ recombination sites, implying thymic rearrangement abnormalities. In all four CD4+ subsets, TCRB CDR3 length was moderately but significantly shorter in type 1 diabetes patients. Shorter templates might be favored by PCR, yet because patient and control samples were amplified and corrected together, any such skew would affect both groups equally. The naive, central memory and regulatory TCRB repertoires appeared to resemble one another more closely among patients than among healthy donors.

Each donor gave one peripheral blood draw, approximately 120 mL on average, collected into heparinised tubes. A BD FACSAria II and a panel including CD45RO, CCR7, CD25, CD127, CD95 and CD27 were used to sort naive, central memory, regulatory and stem cell-like memory CD4+ T cells. Purity was above 95% for every sorted population. PBMCs were isolated right away by Lymphoprep density gradient centrifugation and were stained directly, without culture. Samples were stained and sorted in pairs, with one healthy donor and one patient per experiment, so that batch effects were minimized. The clonotype was recovered from a man between 18 and 29 years old with type 1 diabetes. The rearranged segments are TRBV7-2 and TRBJ2-1; 10 central bases correspond to TRBD1. Sequencing was carried out using naive CD4+ T cells from blood. The cell subset or site label, as the study defines it: true naive CD4+ T cells. The DNA sequence reads TGTGCCAGCAGCCTGGGGACAGGGGAACTCTTC. The translation is CASSLGTGELF.